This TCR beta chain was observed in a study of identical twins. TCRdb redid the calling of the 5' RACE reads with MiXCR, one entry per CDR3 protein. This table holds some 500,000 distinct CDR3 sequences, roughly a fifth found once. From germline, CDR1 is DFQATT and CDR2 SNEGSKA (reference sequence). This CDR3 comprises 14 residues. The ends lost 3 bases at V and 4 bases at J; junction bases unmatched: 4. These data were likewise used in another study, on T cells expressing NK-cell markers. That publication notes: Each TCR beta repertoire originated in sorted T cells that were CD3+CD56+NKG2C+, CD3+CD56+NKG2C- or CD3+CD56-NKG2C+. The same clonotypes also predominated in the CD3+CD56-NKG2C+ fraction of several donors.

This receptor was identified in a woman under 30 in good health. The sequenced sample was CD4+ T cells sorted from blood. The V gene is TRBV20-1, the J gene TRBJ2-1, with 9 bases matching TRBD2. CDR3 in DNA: TGCAGTGCTAGGGAGACTAGCGGTTACAATGAGCAGTTCTTC. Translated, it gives CSARETSGYNEQFF.